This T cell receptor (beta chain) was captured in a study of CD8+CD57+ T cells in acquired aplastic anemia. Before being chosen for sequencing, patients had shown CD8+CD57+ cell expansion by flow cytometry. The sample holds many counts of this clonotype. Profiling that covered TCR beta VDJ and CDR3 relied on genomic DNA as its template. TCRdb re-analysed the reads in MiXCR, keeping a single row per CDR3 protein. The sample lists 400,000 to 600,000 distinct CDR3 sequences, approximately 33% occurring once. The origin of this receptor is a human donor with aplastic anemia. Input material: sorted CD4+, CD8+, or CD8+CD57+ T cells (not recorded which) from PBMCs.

CDR3 sequence (DNA): TGCAGCGTGATTGGGGCTCAGGGGGCGGTGGAGACCCAGTACTTC. Its protein product is CSVIGAQGAVETQYF. The V and J genes are TRBV29-1 and TRBJ2-5; 8 bases agree with TRBD1. V lost 6 bases to trimming and J lost 5 bases; unmatched junction nucleotides: 14. This CDR3 comprises 15 residues. The germline CDR1 and CDR2 sequences are SQVTM and ANQGSEA. Combining the CDR3 with reference TRBV29-1 and TRBJ2-5 gives the whole variable domain SAVISQKPSRDICQRGTSLTIQCQVDSQVTMMFWYRQQPGQSLTLIATANQGSEATYESGFVIDKFPISRPNLTFSTLTVSNMSPEDSSIYLCSVIGAQGAVETQYFGPGTRLLVL.